These 23 T cell receptor beta chains were sequenced from one sample in a study of T cells after yellow fever vaccination. One entry per CDR3 protein results from TCRdb running MiXCR on the 5' RACE reads. The data contain about 4,800 distinct CDR3 sequences, around 7.3% of them seen just once; the ten biggest clones take up 1.4% to 1.5%. This material consisted of PBMCs, either bulk or a sorted T-cell subset (CD4+, CD8+, memory, or dextramer-sorted; not recorded which), taken 15 days after the yellow fever booster vaccination. The receptor set was obtained from a man aged 25-45 years who received the YFV17D yellow fever vaccine.

This clonotype qualifies as medium-sized. The chain recombines TRBV20-1 with TRBJ1-1, with 10 bases identical to TRBD1. The CDR3 covers 15 residues. Germline trimming cut 1 base from V and 0 bases from J; bases unmatched to any gene: 2. CDR1 DFQATT and CDR2 SNEGSKA come from the germline V gene (reference sequence). CDR3 in amino acids: CSARATGGLNTEAFF. CDR3 nucleotides: TGCAGTGCTAGAGCGACAGGGGGCCTGAACACTGAAGCTTTCTTT.

This clonotype is judged medium-sized. The chain carries TRBV20-1 and TRBJ2-3, with 7 bases fitting TRBD2. Trimming at V came to 6 bases and at J to 1 base, leaving 10 bases not matched to a gene. In germline, CDR1 is DFQATT, CDR2 SNEGSKA (reference sequence). The CDR3 runs to 15 residues. CDR3 bases: TGCAGTGCCTCGCGGGCGGCGGGAGGCACAGATACGCAGTATTTT. Protein: CSASRAAGGTDTQYF.

This clonotype is medium-sized within its sample. The CDR3: CASTPSGTAKSSYEQYF. The CDR3 bases are TGTGCCAGCACCCCGTCGGGGACGGCCAAGAGCTCCTACGAGCAGTACTTC. V is TRBV2 and J is TRBJ2-7; D possibly matches TRBD1 or TRBD2 (5 bases each). The CDR3 spans 17 residues. Germline CDR1 is SNHLY and CDR2 is FYNNEI. V lost 7 bases, J lost 0 bases, and 22 bases lay in between.

Relative to its sample, this clonotype is medium-sized. The gene calls are TRBV5-1 and TRBJ2-1; 12 bases line up with TRBD2. This CDR3 is built from 17 residues. The V segment lost 1 base and the J segment 3 bases; nucleotides outside the gene matches: 5. In germline, CDR1 is SGHRS, CDR2 YFSETQ. The CDR3 bases are TGCGCCAGCAGCTTGTATCTAGCGGGAGGGGTCTACAATGAGCAGTTCTTC. Translation: CASSLYLAGGVYNEQFF.

By proportion, this clonotype is medium-sized (0.01 to 0.1%). This chain joins TRBV28 and TRBJ2-7; 11 bases are shared with TRBD1. This CDR3 comprises 14 residues. Germline CDR1 is MDHEN and CDR2 is SYDVKM. The junction had 6 bases not matched to a gene; V was cut back by 7 bases and J by 4 bases. Here the CDR3 DNA reads TGTGCCAGCATCTTAGGGACAGGGGGATACGAGCAGTACTTC. Its translation: CASILGTGGYEQYF. The full variable domain, completed using reference TRBV28 and TRBJ2-7, is DVKVTQSSRYLVKRTGEKVFLECVQDMDHENMFWYRQDPGLGLRLIYFSYDVKMKEKGDIPEGYSVSREKKERFSLILESASTNQTSMYLCASILGTGGYEQYFGPGTRLTVT.

This clonotype is labeled medium-sized. V is TRBV5-1 and J is TRBJ2-5; 8 nucleotides line up with TRBD1. This CDR3 is built from 14 residues. V was pared by 5 bases and J by 1 base, with 4 bases of the junction left unmatched. Germline V gene lookup returns CDR1 SGHRS and CDR2 YFSETQ. The CDR3 sequence is CASRVGTGQETQYF. CDR3 coding DNA: TGCGCCAGCAGGGTCGGGACAGGCCAAGAGACCCAGTACTTC.

The chain uses TRBV14 and TRBJ2-7; no definite D call. Trimming removed 0 bases at V and 2 bases at J, with 11 bases between. The CDR3 spans 15 residues. Germline V lookup: CDR1 SGHDN, CDR2 FVKESK. The CDR3 bases are TGTGCCAGCAGCCAAGAAAGGTCCACCGCCTACGAGCAGTACTTC. This codes for CASSQERSTAYEQYF.

By share, this clonotype ranks as medium-sized. The rearrangement uses TRBV20-1 and TRBJ2-5, with 12 bases matching TRBD1. This CDR3 has 18 amino acids. In germline, CDR1 is DFQATT, CDR2 SNEGSKA (reference sequence). The V gene end was trimmed by 0 bases and the J gene end by 4 bases; junction bases not matched to a gene: 12. This chain's CDR3 is CSARDGSPGQGAGETQYF. CDR3 bases: TGCAGTGCTAGAGACGGAAGCCCGGGACAGGGGGCCGGAGAGACCCAGTACTTC.

Within the sample, this clonotype is medium-sized (0.01 to 0.1%). This chain's CDR3 is CSASPSGRAQTGTYEQYF. CDR3 sequence (DNA): TGCAGTGCTAGCCCTAGCGGGAGGGCCCAGACTGGGACCTACGAGCAGTACTTC. The V call is TRBV20-1, the J call TRBJ2-7, with TRBD2 matching over 12 bases. J gave up 2 bases and V 3 bases, and 14 bases lay outside the gene matches. CDR1 is DFQATT, CDR2 SNEGSKA, per germline (reference sequence). The CDR3 contains 18 residues.

This clonotype was seen repeatedly, ten times or more. The rearrangement uses TRBV5-4 and TRBJ2-5, with 8 nucleotides matching TRBD1. Germline-derived CDR1 and CDR2 are SGHNT and YYREEE (reference sequence). The CDR3 is 16 amino acids. J gave up 5 bases and V 3 bases, and 12 bases lay outside the gene matches. The CDR3 DNA reads TGTGCCAGCAGCTCGCAGGGGGCGCGGGGCTGGGAGACCCAGTACTTC. It is translated as CASSSQGARGWETQYF.

In this sample, this clonotype is medium-sized. The chain combines TRBV24-1 with TRBJ2-1; D remains unclear. The germline V gene encodes CDR1 KGHDR and CDR2 SFDVKD. V shed 1 base and J shed 0 bases, with 9 bases lying between them. The CDR3 extends over 16 amino acids. The CDR3 nucleotides read TGTGCCACCAGTGATTTTACAGCTCCCTCCTACAATGAGCAGTTCTTC. Its protein is CATSDFTAPSYNEQFF.

By share, this clonotype ranks as medium-sized (0.01 to 0.1%). The V and J genes are TRBV29-1 and TRBJ1-1; D is undetermined. V lost 3 bases and J lost 0, with 8 bases in between. The CDR3 contains 13 residues. CDR1 is SQVTM and CDR2 is ANQGSEA in the germline V gene. CDR3 in DNA: TGCAGCGTTGATGCACGGTTGAACACTGAAGCTTTCTTT. Translated: CSVDARLNTEAFF.

This clonotype rates as medium-sized. The rearrangement uses TRBV24-1 and TRBJ2-2; D gene unclear. CDR1 and CDR2 from the germline V gene are KGHDR and SFDVKD. The CDR3 runs 11 residues. The V end was cut by 4 bases, the J end by 8 bases, with 4 bases between. CDR3 in DNA: TGTGCCACCAGTGAGTTTGGGGAGCTGTTTTTT. This encodes CATSEFGELFF.

V is TRBV27 and J is TRBJ2-1; TRBD2 aligns across 7 bases. Per the germline V gene, CDR1 is MNHEY and CDR2 is SMNVEV (reference sequence). CDR3 size: 16 residues. Unmatched junction bases numbered 6, after V lost 0 bases and J lost 4 bases. The CDR3 spells CASSLSSGALYNEQFF. In DNA, the CDR3 is TGTGCCAGCAGTTTATCGAGCGGGGCCCTATACAATGAGCAGTTCTTC.

By share, this clonotype counts as medium-sized. The J gene is TRBJ1-4, the V gene TRBV6-6; D is unresolved. Germline assignment: CDR1 MNHNY and CDR2 SVGAGI (reference sequence). The CDR3 is made up of 16 amino acids. V was pared by 7 bases and J by 6 bases, with 21 bases between. The CDR3: CASTSTRATSYEKLFF. The CDR3 nucleotides are TGTGCCAGCACCTCAACTCGGGCCACGAGTTATGAAAAACTGTTTTTT.

This clonotype is deemed medium-sized (0.01 to 0.1%). The chain is built from TRBV20-1 and TRBJ2-3, with D hard to call. Trimming removed 5 bases at V and 4 bases at J, with 10 bases between. The CDR3 contains 12 residues. Germline CDR1 DFQATT, CDR2 SNEGSKA (reference sequence). The CDR3, as DNA: TGCAGTGCTCCGACCCCTGCAGATACGCAGTATTTT. This codes for CSAPTPADTQYF.

This clonotype is labeled medium-sized (0.01 to 0.1%). The V gene is TRBV7-6, the J gene TRBJ2-5; tentatively, D is TRBD1 (5 bases). V gave up 1 base and J gave up 7 bases, with 13 bases separating them. The CDR3 has 14 residues. The V gene's germline CDR1 is SGHVS and CDR2 FNYEAQ. DNA for the CDR3: TGTGCCAGCAGCTTAGGGACACTCCAGGGGACCCAGTACTTC. This codes for CASSLGTLQGTQYF.

This clonotype is medium-sized in the sample. The chain carries TRBV29-1 and TRBJ2-3; 7 bases agree with TRBD2. This CDR3 has 14 residues. Germline CDR1 is SQVTM and CDR2 is ANQGSEA. With V trimmed by 5 bases and J by 6 bases, 11 bases remained unmatched. The CDR3 sequence is CSVQVGGRGDTQYF. CDR3 nucleotides: TGCAGCGTTCAGGTTGGCGGGAGAGGGGATACGCAGTATTTT.

This clonotype is classed as medium-sized (0.01 to 0.1%). This chain joins TRBV7-3 and TRBJ2-5, with D unresolved. CDR3 length: 13 residues. V was pared by 4 bases and J by 7 bases, with 13 bases between. CDR1 is SGHTA, CDR2 FQGTGA, per germline. CDR3 region: CASSSGSRGTQYF. CDR3 bases: TGTGCCAGCAGCTCCGGGTCTCGAGGGACCCAGTACTTC.

This clonotype is medium-sized (0.01 to 0.1%) by share. V and J are TRBV5-1 and TRBJ2-7; 9 nucleotides line up with TRBD2. Germline CDR1 reads SGHRS; CDR2 reads YFSETQ. The CDR3 is 15 residues long. Unmatched junction bases numbered 11, after V lost 4 bases and J lost 6 bases. The CDR3 region has the DNA TGCGCCAGCAGCCCAACCGGTCTAGCGGGAACCGAGCAGTACTTC. This gives the protein CASSPTGLAGTEQYF.

This clonotype ranks as medium-sized. The V call is TRBV12-3 or TRBV12-4, the J call TRBJ2-1; 10 bases are a match to TRBD2. Trimming removed 1 base from V and 6 bases from J; junction bases left unmatched: 3. The length of the CDR3 is 15 residues. The CDR3 is CASSLGAGGINEQFF. CDR3 DNA sequence: TGTGCCAGCAGTTTAGGAGCGGGAGGGATCAATGAGCAGTTCTTC.

This chain connects TRBV7-9 to TRBJ2-1; 10 nucleotides align to TRBD2. The V and J ends lost 1 base and 4 bases, in that order; junction bases with no gene match: 7. Germline CDR1 SEHNR, CDR2 FQNEAQ (reference sequence). The CDR3 consists of 17 residues. CDR3 sequence (DNA): TGTGCCAGCAGCTTAGGGCGGACTAGCGGTAAATACAATGAGCAGTTCTTC. Translating gives CASSLGRTSGKYNEQFF.

By sample share, this clonotype is medium-sized. The J gene is TRBJ1-5, the V gene TRBV4-3; the match to TRBD1 covers 8 bases. The CDR3 is 14 amino acids. Germline assignment: CDR1 LGHNA and CDR2 YSLEER. The V gene end was trimmed by 1 base and the J gene end by 4 bases; junction bases not matched to a gene: 0. The CDR3 spells CASSQGTGNQPQHF. CDR3 coding DNA: TGCGCCAGCAGCCAAGGGACAGGGAATCAGCCCCAGCATTTT.